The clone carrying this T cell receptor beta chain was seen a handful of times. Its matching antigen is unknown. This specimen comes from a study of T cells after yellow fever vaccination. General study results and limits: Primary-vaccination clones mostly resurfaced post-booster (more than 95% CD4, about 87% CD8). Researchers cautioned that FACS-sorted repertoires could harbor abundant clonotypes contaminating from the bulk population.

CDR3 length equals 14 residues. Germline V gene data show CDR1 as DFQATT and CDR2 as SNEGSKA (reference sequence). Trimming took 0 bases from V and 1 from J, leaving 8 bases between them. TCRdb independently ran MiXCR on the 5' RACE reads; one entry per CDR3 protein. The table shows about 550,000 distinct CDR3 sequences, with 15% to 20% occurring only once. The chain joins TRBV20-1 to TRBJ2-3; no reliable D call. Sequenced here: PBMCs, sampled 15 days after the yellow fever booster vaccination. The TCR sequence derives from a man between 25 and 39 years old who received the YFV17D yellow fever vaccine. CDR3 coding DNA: TGCAGTGCTAGAGATAACAGCGGCACAGATACGCAGTATTTT. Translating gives CSARDNSGTDTQYF.